This is a list of T cell receptor beta chains from one sample in a study of cytomegalovirus exposure and HLA in healthy donors. The repertoire was sequenced with immunoSEQ multiplex PCR; TCRdb's copy has only in-frame clones and lacks some. The table includes around 100,000 clones, less than 75% detected once. Sequencing was carried out using PBMCs. These receptors originate from a man aged 25-40 years in good health and CMV-seronegative. CDR3s include the opening cysteine and the closing phenylalanine or tryptophan. Each record gives: clone size, V gene, J gene, D gene, CDR3 protein, CDR3 DNA. D genes are given only for firm matches. Clone size, where shown, is once, few, many, or a class for clones that have expanded.

>.|TRBV6-5|TRBJ2-4|TRBD1
CASSPGGAKNIQYF
TGTGCCAGCAGCCCAGGGGGAGCCAAAAACATTCAGTACTTC
>.|TRBV5-4|TRBJ2-2|.
CASSNAGQMSGELFF
TGTGCCAGCAGCAACGCCGGACAGATGTCTGGGGAGCTGTTTTTT
>.|TRBV30|TRBJ2-1|TRBD1
CAWGGQGLGSEQFF
TGTGCCTGGGGGGGACAGGGCTTAGGAAGTGAGCAGTTCTTC
>few|TRBV11-2|TRBJ1-2|.
CASSLGDNGYGYTF
TGTGCCAGCAGCTTAGGAGACAACGGCTATGGCTACACCTTC
>.|TRBV27|TRBJ2-2|.
CASSQSRGDTGELFF
TGTGCCAGCAGCCAATCCCGCGGGGACACCGGGGAGCTGTTTTTT
>few|TRBV7-9|TRBJ2-7|TRBD1
CASSFNPRDSSYEQYF
TGTGCCAGCAGCTTTAACCCTCGGGACAGTTCCTACGAGCAGTACTTC
>.|TRBV27|TRBJ1-2|TRBD1
CASSVTGTGEYRSGYTF
TGTGCCAGCAGTGTTACCGGGACAGGGGAATATAGATCTGGCTACACCTTC
>few|TRBV5-1|TRBJ2-1|TRBD2
CASSLAKGRVGDEQFF
TGCGCCAGCAGCTTGGCCAAGGGGAGGGTTGGAGATGAGCAGTTCTTC
>.|TRBV4-3|TRBJ1-6|.
CASSQAGINSPLHF
TGCGCCAGCAGCCAGGCCGGGATCAATTCACCCCTCCACTTT
>.|TRBV25-1|TRBJ1-4|TRBD1
CASNRGNEKLFF
TGTGCCAGCAACAGGGGAAATGAAAAACTGTTTTTT
>.|TRBV27|TRBJ1-1|TRBD1
CASSLQGGRTEAFF
TGTGCCAGCAGTTTGCAGGGGGGTAGAACTGAAGCTTTCTTT
>.|TRBV30|TRBJ2-7|.
CALGASGSYEQYF
TGTGCGCTAGGGGCTAGTGGCAGCTACGAGCAGTACTTC
>.|TRBV10-2|TRBJ1-1|TRBD1
CASSESTGGAEAFF
TGCGCCAGCAGTGAGTCAACAGGGGGGGCTGAAGCTTTCTTT
>.|TRBV7-3|TRBJ2-3|.
CASSFGDTQYF
TGTGCCAGCAGCTTCGGAGATACGCAGTATTTT
>few|TRBV19|TRBJ2-1|TRBD2
CASSLGGDYNEQFF
TGTGCCAGTAGTCTGGGGGGGGACTACAATGAGCAGTTCTTC
>few|TRBV5-1|TRBJ2-2|TRBD2
CASSLRSGGTGELFF
TGCGCCAGCAGCTTAAGAAGCGGGGGCACCGGGGAGCTGTTTTTT
>.|TRBV7-2|TRBJ1-5|.
CASSSVGGDYQPQHF
TGTGCCAGCAGCTCCGTCGGGGGGGACTATCAGCCCCAGCATTTT
>.|TRBV27|TRBJ2-1|.
CASSLFGRSKFF
TGTGCCAGCAGTTTATTTGGTAGATCCAAGTTCTTC
>.|TRBV5-1|TRBJ2-2|TRBD2
CASSFLAGENTGELFF
TGCGCCAGCAGCTTCCTAGCGGGGGAGAACACCGGGGAGCTGTTTTTT
>.|TRBV29-1|TRBJ1-1|.
CSAPQGGDCISFMNTEAFF
TGCAGCGCCCCCCAAGGGGGGGACTGCATATCTTTCATGAACACTGAAGCTTTCTTT
>.|TRBV12-5|TRBJ1-5|TRBD1
CASGSGTDGVVGQPQHF
TGTGCTAGTGGCTCCGGGACAGACGGCGTTGTTGGTCAGCCCCAGCATTTT
>.|TRBV9|TRBJ2-1|TRBD2
CASSVGAGGAYNEQFF
TGTGCCAGCAGCGTAGGTGCGGGGGGCGCCTACAATGAGCAGTTCTTC
>few|TRBV6-5|TRBJ1-1|.
CASSYSTQGYAEAFF
TGTGCCAGCAGTTACTCGACCCAGGGCTATGCTGAAGCTTTCTTT
>.|TRBV29-1|TRBJ1-1|TRBD1
CSATGQATEAFF
TGCAGCGCGACGGGACAGGCCACTGAAGCTTTCTTT
>.|TRBV11-2|TRBJ2-2|TRBD1
CASTSQRGGRTGELFF
TGTGCCAGCACCTCGCAACGAGGGGGCCGGACCGGGGAGCTGTTTTTT
>.|TRBV5-8|TRBJ1-3|.
CASSLGEGTRNTIYF
TGTGCCAGCAGCTTGGGAGAGGGTACTAGAAACACCATATATTTT
>.|TRBV14|TRBJ2-1|TRBD2
CASSTLTSGSKNEQFF
TGTGCCAGCAGCACACTGACTAGCGGGAGTAAGAATGAGCAGTTCTTC
>.|TRBV11-2|TRBJ2-7|.
CASSLDRGTYEQYF
TGTGCCAGCAGCTTAGATAGGGGGACCTACGAGCAGTACTTC
>.|TRBV30|TRBJ2-5|.
CAWNVGGITYQETQYF
TGTGCCTGGAATGTTGGCGGTATCACGTACCAAGAGACCCAGTACTTC
>few|TRBV2|TRBJ1-1|.
CASRRSRTGNTEAFF
TGTGCCAGCAGGCGGTCTCGCACAGGGAATACTGAAGCTTTCTTT
>.|TRBV6-5|TRBJ2-2|TRBD2
CATSGGVAGELFF
TGTGCCACCAGCGGGGGGGTGGCCGGGGAGCTGTTTTTT
>few|TRBV2|TRBJ2-4|TRBD2
CASSGGGVAKNIQYF
TGTGCCAGCAGTGGGGGGGGAGTAGCCAAAAACATTCAGTACTTC
>.|TRBV10-3|TRBJ2-1|.
CAISDGYNEQFF
TGTGCCATCAGTGACGGCTACAATGAGCAGTTCTTC
>few|TRBV29-1|TRBJ2-2|.
CSVELGVTGELFF
TGCAGCGTTGAGCTAGGGGTCACCGGGGAGCTGTTTTTT
>few|TRBV19|TRBJ2-7|.
CASTPTREKNYEQYF
TGTGCCAGTACTCCCACCAGGGAAAAAAACTACGAGCAGTACTTC
>.|TRBV7-2|TRBJ2-7|TRBD1
CASSLSIQGDNEQYF
TGTGCCAGCAGCTTATCCATCCAGGGGGACAACGAGCAGTACTTC
>once|TRBV18|TRBJ1-1|TRBD1
CASSPRDRNTEAFF
TGTGCCAGCTCACCCCGGGACAGGAACACTGAAGCTTTCTTT
>.|TRBV18|TRBJ1-2|.
CASSPGQRYGYTF
TGTGCCAGCTCACCAGGACAGCGCTATGGCTACACCTTC
>.|TRBV11-2|TRBJ2-1|TRBD2
CASSRTSGGANEQFF
TGTGCCAGCAGCCGGACTAGCGGGGGGGCCAATGAGCAGTTCTTC
>few|TRBV5-1|TRBJ2-2|.
CASRSQGGSGELFF
TGCGCCAGCAGGTCCCAGGGCGGTTCCGGGGAGCTGTTTTTT